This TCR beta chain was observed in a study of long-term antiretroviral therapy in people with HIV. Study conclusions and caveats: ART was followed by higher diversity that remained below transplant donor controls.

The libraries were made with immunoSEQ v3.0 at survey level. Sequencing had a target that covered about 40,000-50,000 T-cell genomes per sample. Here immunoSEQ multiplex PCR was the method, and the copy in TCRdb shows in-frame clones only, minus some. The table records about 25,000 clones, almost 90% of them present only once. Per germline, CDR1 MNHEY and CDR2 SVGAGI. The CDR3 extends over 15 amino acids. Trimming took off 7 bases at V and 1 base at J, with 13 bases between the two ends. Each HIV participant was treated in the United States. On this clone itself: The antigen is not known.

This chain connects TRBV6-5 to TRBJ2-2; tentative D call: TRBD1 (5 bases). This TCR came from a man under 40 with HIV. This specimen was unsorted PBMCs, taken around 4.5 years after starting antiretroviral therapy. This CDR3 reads CASTPGWRNTGELFF. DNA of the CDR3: TGTGCCAGCACCCCAGGGTGGAGGAACACCGGGGAGCTGTTTTTT.